This T cell receptor (beta chain) was found in a study of sequential checkpoint blockade in melanoma. Germline CDR1 and CDR2: MDHEN and SYDVKM. Losses at the gene ends were 7 bases for V and 0 bases for J; bases not matched to a gene: 8. The CDR3 consists of 15 residues. Generated by immunoSEQ multiplex PCR, the TCRdb table keeps only in-frame clones and is missing some. The profile shows about 3,500 clones, roughly 45% of them singletons. Treatment defined: randomized to nivolumab then ipilimumab (arm A) or the reverse (arm B). No patient had prior DNA-damaging chemotherapy. Judged by abundance, this clone is medium-sized (0.01 to 0.1%).

The sequence came from a human donor with melanoma. The specimen comprised CD8+ T cells sorted from blood (inferred from file names), sampled from a patient given nivolumab and ipilimumab in sequence. The chain is built from TRBV28 and TRBJ1-1; 7 bases match TRBD1. The DNA of the CDR3 is TGTGCCAGCACCTATTGGGACAGTATGAACACTGAAGCTTTCTTT. Amino acids: CASTYWDSMNTEAFF.